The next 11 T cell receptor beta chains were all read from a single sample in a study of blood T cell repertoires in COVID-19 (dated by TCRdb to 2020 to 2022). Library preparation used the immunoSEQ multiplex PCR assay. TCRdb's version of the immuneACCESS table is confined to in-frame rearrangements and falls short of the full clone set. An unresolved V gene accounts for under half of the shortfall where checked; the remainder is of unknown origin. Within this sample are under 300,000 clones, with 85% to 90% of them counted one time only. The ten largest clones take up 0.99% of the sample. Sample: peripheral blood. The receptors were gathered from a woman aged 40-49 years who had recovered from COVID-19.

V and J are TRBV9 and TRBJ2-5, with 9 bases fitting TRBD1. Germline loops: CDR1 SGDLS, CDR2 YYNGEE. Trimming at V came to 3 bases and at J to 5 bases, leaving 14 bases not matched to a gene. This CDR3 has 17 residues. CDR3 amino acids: CASSAGTGIRPGETQYF. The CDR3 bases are TGTGCCAGCAGCGCCGGGACAGGGATCCGCCCAGGGGAGACCCAGTACTTC.

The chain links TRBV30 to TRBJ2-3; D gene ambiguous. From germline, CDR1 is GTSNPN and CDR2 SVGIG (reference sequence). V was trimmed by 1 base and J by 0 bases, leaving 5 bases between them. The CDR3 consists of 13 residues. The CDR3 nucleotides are TGTGCCTGGAGTGGGGCTAGCACAGATACGCAGTATTTT. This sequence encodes CAWSGASTDTQYF. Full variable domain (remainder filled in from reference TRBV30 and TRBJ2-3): SQTIHQWPATLVQPVGSPLSLECTVEGTSNPNLYWYRQAAGRGLQLLFYSVGIGQISSEVPQNLSASRPQDRQFILSSKKLLLSDSGFYLCAWSGASTDTQYFGPGTRLTVL.

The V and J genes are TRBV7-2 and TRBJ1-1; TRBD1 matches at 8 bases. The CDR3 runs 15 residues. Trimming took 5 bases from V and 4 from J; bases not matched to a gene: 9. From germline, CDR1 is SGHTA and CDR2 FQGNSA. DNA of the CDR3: TGTGCCAGCAGCCCCCGACAGGGGAGGGCCACTGAAGCTTTCTTT. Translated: CASSPRQGRATEAFF.

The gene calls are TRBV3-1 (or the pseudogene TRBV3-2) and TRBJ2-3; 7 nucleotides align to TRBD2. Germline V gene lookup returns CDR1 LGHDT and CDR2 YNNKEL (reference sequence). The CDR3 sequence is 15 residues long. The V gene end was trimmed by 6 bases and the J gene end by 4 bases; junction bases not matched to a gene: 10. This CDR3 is CASRPGGSDADTQYF. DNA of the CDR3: TGTGCCAGCAGACCGGGCGGGAGCGACGCAGATACGCAGTATTTT.

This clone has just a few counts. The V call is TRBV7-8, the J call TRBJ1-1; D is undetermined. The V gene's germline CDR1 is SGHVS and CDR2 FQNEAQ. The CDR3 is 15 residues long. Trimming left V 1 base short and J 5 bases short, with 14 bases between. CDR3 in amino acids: CASSLGLGSGTEAFF. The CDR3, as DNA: TGTGCCAGCAGCTTAGGTCTCGGGTCGGGGACTGAAGCTTTCTTT.

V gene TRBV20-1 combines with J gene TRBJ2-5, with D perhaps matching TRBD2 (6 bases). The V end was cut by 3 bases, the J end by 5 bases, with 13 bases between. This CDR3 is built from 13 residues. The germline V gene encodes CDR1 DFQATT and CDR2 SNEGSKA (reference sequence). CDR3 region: CSASLAGGETQYF. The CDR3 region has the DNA TGCAGTGCTAGTCTCGCAGGAGGGGAGACCCAGTACTTC.

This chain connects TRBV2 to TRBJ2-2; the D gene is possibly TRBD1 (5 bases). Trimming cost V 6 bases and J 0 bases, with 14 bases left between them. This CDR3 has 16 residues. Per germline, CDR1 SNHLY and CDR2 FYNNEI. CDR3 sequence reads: CASRFGQLTNTGELFF. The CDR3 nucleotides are TGTGCCAGCAGGTTTGGACAACTGACGAACACCGGGGAGCTGTTTTTT.

CDR3 sequence (DNA): TGTGCCAGCAGCTACAAGGGGCAGTCTGGCACCGGGGAGCTGTTTTTT. Its translation: CASSYKGQSGTGELFF. V usage is TRBV5-4 and J usage is TRBJ2-2; D might be TRBD1 (5 bases). This CDR3 is 16 amino acids long. The germline gives CDR1 SGHNT, CDR2 YYREEE (reference sequence). V dropped 3 bases and J dropped 4 bases, with 16 bases sitting between them. The variable domain in full, with the rest retrieved from reference TRBV5-4 and TRBJ2-2, is ETGVTQSPTHLIKTRGQQVTLRCSSQSGHNTVSWYQQALGQGPQFIFQYYREEENGRGNFPPRFSGLQFPNYSSELNVNALELDDSALYLCASSYKGQSGTGELFFGEGSRLTVL.

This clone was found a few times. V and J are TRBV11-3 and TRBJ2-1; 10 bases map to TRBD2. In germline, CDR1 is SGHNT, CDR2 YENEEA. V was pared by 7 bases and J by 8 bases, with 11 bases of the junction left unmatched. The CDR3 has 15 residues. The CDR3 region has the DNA TGTGCCAGCATGCGGGCTAGCGGGAGTTGGGATGAGCAGTTCTTC. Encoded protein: CASMRASGSWDEQFF.

The CDR3 spells CASSAGEGGWAFF. The CDR3 nucleotides read TGTGCCAGCTCAGCTGGGGAGGGAGGCTGGGCTTTCTTT. J is TRBJ1-1 and V is TRBV18; no clear D gene. Germline V lookup: CDR1 KGHSH, CDR2 LQKENI. This CDR3 spans 13 amino acids. Trimming stripped 5 bases from V and 11 bases from J, with 18 bases between.

This CDR3 is CASSLTPDSPTPPDTQYF. DNA of the CDR3: TGTGCCAGCAGCTTAACCCCGGACTCCCCAACGCCTCCAGATACGCAGTATTTT. The chain uses TRBV7-3 and TRBJ2-3; TRBD2 is a possible D gene (5 bases). The CDR3 loop spans 18 amino acids. From germline, CDR1 is SGHTA and CDR2 FQGTGA. With 0 bases removed from V and 4 bases from J, the gap between germline ends came to 20 bases.